The clone carrying this T cell receptor (beta chain) was seen at least ten times. Its antigen is not identified. The entry originates in a study of CD8+ T cells in alopecia areata. Study overall: Twice a day, 5 to 10 mg of oral tofacitinib was administered to treated patients.

RNA, once extracted, was reverse transcribed into cDNA for use as the sequencing template. Sequenced by immunoSEQ multiplex PCR; TCRdb stores in-frame clones only, minus some. The sample records roughly 120,000 clones, 35% to 40% being singletons. Findings of the study overall: Greater clonality was observed in lesional scalp samples, especially alopecia totalis/universalis, versus normal scalp. Mice showed clearer TCR sharing than patients did, a gap that was possibly HLA-related.

There are 12 residues in the CDR3. Looked up from germline, CDR1 is LNHDA and CDR2 is SQIVND (reference sequence). V shed 4 bases and J shed 5 bases, with 5 bases lying between them. The chain is built from TRBV19 and TRBJ2-2, with D unclear. The receptor's source is a human donor with alopecia areata. Sample: CD4+ T cells sorted from blood. CDR3 sequence: CASSTQTGELFF. The CDR3 DNA is TGTGCCAGTAGTACCCAGACCGGGGAGCTGTTTTTT.